This TCR beta chain came from a study of blood T cell repertoires in COVID-19. The germline V and J ends were trimmed by 4 bases and 8 bases, with 14 bases remaining between them. The CDR3 runs to 13 residues. CDR1 is LNHDA, CDR2 SQIVND, per germline (reference sequence). The assay was immunoSEQ multiplex PCR, and TCRdb's table has in-frame clones only and misses some. Of 390,000 or so clones in the sample, about 83% were seen once. The specimen sequenced was PBMCs or T cells enriched from blood (not recorded which). J is TRBJ1-2 and V is TRBV19; maybe TRBD1 (5 bases). The source of this sequence is a woman aged 45-65 years who had recovered from COVID-19. DNA of the CDR3: TGTGCCAGTAGTAACCCAGCAGGGTACGGCTACACCTTC. This gives the protein CASSNPAGYGYTF.